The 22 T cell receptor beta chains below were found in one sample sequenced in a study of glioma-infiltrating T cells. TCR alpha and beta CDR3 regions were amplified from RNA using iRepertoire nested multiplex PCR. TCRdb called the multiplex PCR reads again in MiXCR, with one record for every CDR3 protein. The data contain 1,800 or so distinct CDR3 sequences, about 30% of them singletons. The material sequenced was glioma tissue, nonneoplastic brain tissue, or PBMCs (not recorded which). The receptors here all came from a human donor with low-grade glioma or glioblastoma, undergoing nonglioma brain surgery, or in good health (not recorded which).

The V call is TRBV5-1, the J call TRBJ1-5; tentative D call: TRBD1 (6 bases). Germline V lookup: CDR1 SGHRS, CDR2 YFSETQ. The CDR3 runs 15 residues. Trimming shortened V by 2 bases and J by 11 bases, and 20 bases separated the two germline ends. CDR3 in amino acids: CASSFDGQLKAAQHF. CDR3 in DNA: TGCGCCAGCAGCTTTGATGGACAGCTGAAGGCGGCCCAGCATTTT.

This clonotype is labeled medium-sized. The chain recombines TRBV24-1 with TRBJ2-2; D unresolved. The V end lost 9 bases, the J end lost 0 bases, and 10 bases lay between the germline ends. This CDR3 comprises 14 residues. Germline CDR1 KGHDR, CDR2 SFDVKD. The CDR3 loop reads CATQNGPNTGELFF. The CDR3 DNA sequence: TGTGCCACCCAGAACGGTCCGAACACCGGGGAGCTGTTTTTT.

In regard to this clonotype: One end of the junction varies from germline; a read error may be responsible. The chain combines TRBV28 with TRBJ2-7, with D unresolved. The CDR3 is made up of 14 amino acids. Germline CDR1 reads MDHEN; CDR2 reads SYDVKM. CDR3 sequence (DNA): TGTGACAGCAGTTTAGAACGTATTTCCTACGAGCAGTACTTC. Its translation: CDSSLERISYEQYF.

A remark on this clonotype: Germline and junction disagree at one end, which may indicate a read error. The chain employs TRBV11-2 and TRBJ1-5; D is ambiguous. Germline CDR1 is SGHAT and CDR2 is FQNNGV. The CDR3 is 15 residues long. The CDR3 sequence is CASTEGPATNKPQHF. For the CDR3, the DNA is TGTGCCAGCACCGAAGGACCGGCCACCAATAAGCCCCAGCATTTT.

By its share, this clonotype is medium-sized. CDR3 DNA sequence: TGCAGCGTTGAGGGGGACAGGGCTCCCTACGAGCAGTACTTC. Protein: CSVEGDRAPYEQYF. J is TRBJ2-7 and V is TRBV29-1; TRBD1 matches at 9 bases. Unmatched junction bases numbered 5, after V lost 3 bases and J lost 2 bases. Germline-derived CDR1 and CDR2 are SQVTM and ANQGSEA. This CDR3 spans 14 amino acids.

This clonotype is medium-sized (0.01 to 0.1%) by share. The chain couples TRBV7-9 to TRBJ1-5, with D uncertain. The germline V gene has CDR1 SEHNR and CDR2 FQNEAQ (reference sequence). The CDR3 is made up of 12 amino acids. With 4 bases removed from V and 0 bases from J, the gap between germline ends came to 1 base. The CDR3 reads CASSYSNQPQHF. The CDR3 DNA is TGTGCCAGCAGCTATAGCAATCAGCCCCAGCATTTT.

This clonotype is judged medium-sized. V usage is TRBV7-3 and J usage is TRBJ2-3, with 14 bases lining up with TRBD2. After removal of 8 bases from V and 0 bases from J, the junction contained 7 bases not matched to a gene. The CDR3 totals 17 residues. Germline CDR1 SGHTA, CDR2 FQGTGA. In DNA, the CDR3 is TGTGCCAGCGGCAGGACTAGCGGGAGGCGGAGCACAGATACGCAGTATTTT. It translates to CASGRTSGRRSTDTQYF.

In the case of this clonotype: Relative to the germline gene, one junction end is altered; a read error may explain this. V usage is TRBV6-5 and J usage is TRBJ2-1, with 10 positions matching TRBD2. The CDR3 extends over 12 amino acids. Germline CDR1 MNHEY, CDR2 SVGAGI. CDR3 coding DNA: TGTGCTAGCAGTCTTGGACTAGCGGCAGAGTTCTTC. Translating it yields CASSLGLAAEFF.

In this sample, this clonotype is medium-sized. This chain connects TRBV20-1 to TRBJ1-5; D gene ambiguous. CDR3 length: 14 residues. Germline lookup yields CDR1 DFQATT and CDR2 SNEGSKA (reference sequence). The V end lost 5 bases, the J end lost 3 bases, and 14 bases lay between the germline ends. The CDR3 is CSAPMGGVNQPQHF. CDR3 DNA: TGCAGTGCTCCTATGGGCGGAGTCAATCAGCCCCAGCATTTT.

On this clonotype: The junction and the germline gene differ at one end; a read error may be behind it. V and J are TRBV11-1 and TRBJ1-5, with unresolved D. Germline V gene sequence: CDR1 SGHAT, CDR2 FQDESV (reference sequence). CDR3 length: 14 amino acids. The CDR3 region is CASSFSGNNQAQNF. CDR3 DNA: TGTGCCAGCAGCTTTTCAGGAAACAATCAGGCCCAGAATTTT.

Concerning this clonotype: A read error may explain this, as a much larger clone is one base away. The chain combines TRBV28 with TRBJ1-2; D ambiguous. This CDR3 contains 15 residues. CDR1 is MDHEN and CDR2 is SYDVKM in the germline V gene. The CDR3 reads CASTTGWTPNYGYTF. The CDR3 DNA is TGTGCCAGCACCACGGGGTGGACCCCTAATTATGGCTACACCTTC.

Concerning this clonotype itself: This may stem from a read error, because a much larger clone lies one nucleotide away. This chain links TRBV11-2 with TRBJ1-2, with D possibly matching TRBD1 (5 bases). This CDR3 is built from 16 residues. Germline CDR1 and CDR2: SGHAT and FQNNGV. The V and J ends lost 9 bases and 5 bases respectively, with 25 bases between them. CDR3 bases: TGTGCCAGTGAAGGTCAAACCCTCTGTGGGGGATATGGCTACACCTTC. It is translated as CASEGQTLCGGYGYTF.

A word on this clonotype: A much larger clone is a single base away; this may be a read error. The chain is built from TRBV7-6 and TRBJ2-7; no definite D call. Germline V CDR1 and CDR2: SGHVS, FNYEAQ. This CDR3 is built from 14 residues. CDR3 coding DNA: TGTGCCAGCAGCTCGTCTAGGCGTCCCTACGAGCAGCACTTC. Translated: CASSSSRRPYEQHF.

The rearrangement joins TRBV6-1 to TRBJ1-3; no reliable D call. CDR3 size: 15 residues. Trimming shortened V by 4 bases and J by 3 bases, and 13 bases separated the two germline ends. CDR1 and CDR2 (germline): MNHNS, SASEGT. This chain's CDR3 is CASSGDLNYGNTIYF. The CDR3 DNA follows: TGTGCCAGCAGTGGAGACCTGAACTATGGAAACACCATATATTTT.

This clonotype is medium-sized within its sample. CDR3 nucleotides: TGTGCCAGCAGTGATCCCGGGACCGACCTTGGCTACACCTTC. Amino acids: CASSDPGTDLGYTF. The chain uses TRBV6-1 and TRBJ1-2; the D gene is possibly TRBD1 (5 bases). The V gene lost 3 bases and the J gene lost 7 bases, with 15 bases spanning the gap. The CDR3 contains 14 residues. Looked up from germline, CDR1 is MNHNS and CDR2 is SASEGT.

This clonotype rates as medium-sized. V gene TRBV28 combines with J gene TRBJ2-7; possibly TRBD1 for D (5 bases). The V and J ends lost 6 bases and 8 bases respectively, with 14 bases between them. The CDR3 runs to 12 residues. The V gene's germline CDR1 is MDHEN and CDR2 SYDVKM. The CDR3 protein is CASRPGQAKQYF. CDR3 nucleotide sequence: TGTGCCAGCAGGCCAGGGCAGGCTAAGCAGTACTTC.

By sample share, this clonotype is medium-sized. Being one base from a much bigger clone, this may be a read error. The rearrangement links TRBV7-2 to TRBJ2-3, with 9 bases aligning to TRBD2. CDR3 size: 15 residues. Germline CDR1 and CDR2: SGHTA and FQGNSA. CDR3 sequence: CAISWSSGEGATQYF. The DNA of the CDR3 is TGTGCCATCAGCTGGTCTAGCGGGGAGGGCGCCACGCAGTATTTT. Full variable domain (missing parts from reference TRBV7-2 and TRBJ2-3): GAGVSQSPSNKVTEKGKDVELRCDPISGHTALYWYRQSLGQGLEFLIYFQGNSAPDKSGLPSDRFSAERTGGSVSTLTIQRTQQEDSAVYLCAISWSSGEGATQYFGPGTRLTVL.

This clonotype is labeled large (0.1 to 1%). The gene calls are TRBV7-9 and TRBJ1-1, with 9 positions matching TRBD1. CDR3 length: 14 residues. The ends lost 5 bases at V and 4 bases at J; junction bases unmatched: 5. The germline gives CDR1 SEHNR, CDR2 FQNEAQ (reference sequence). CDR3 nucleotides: TGTGCCAGCAGCCAACCGACAGGGGGCACTGAAGCTTTCTTT. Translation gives CASSQPTGGTEAFF.

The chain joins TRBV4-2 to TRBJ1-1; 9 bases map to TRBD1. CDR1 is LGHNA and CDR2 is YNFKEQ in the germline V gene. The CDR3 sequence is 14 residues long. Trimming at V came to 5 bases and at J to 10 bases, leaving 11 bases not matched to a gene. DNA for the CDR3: TGTGCCAGCAGCGTAGCCGGGACAGGGTGGGTAGCTTTCTTT. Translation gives CASSVAGTGWVAFF.

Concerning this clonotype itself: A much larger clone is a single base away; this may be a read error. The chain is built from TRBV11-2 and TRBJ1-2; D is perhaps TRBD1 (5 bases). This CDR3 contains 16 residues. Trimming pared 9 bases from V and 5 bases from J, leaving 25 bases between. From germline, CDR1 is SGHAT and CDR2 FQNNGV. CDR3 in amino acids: CASEGQTPWGGYGYTF. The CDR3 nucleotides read TGTGCCAGTGAAGGTCAAACCCCCTGGGGGGGATATGGCTACACCTTC.

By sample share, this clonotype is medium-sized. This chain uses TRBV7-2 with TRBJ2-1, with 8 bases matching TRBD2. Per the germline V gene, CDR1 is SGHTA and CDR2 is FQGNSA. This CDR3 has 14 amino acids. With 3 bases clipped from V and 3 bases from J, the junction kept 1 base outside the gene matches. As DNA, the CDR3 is TGTGCCAGCAGCTTGAGCGGGGGCTACAATGAGCAGTTCTTC. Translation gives CASSLSGGYNEQFF.

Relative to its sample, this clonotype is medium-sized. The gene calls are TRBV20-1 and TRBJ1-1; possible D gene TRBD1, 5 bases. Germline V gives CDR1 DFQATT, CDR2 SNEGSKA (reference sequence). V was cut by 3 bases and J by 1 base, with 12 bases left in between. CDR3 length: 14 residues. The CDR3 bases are TGCAGTGCTAGCGCGGGACTCCAGAACACTGAAGCTTTCTTT. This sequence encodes CSASAGLQNTEAFF.